The rows below give T cell receptor beta chains drawn from one sample of a study of cytomegalovirus exposure and HLA in healthy donors. TCRdb's copy holds only in-frame clones and misses some; the assay was immunoSEQ multiplex PCR. The sample consists of more than 80,000 clones, about 70% of them appearing once. What was sequenced was PBMCs. The source of these receptors is a woman aged 65 to 85 in good health and CMV-seropositive. Both conserved end residues are part of each CDR3. A D gene is named only where the DNA matches it firmly. Rows may omit the clone size; those that give it use once, few, many or a size class.

j_call: TRBJ1-6
d_call: TRBD1
clone_size: once
v_call: TRBV28
cdr3_nt: TGTGCCAGCAGTTGGGGGACAGGGGGCTGGGGTAATTCACCCCTCCACTTT
cdr3_aa: CASSWGTGGWGNSPLHF

j_call: TRBJ2-7
d_call: NA
clone_size: NA
v_call: TRBV28
cdr3_nt: TGTGCCAGCAGCGCCGTCGGGTTTTCGGACGAGCAGTACTTC
cdr3_aa: CASSAVGFSDEQYF

j_call: TRBJ2-3
d_call: TRBD2
clone_size: NA
v_call: TRBV7-8
cdr3_nt: TGTGCCAGCAGCTTCGGGGGGACCACAGATACGCAGTATTTT
cdr3_aa: CASSFGGTTDTQYF

j_call: TRBJ2-7
d_call: NA
clone_size: NA
v_call: TRBV7-2
cdr3_nt: TGTGCCAGCAGCCCAAACAGCGGCCTCTACGAGCAGTACTTC
cdr3_aa: CASSPNSGLYEQYF

j_call: TRBJ2-1
d_call: TRBD2
clone_size: NA
v_call: TRBV28
cdr3_nt: TGTGCCAGCAGTTTACCCGACCCCGGACTAGCGGGATGGCACAATGAGCAGTTCTTC
cdr3_aa: CASSLPDPGLAGWHNEQFF

j_call: TRBJ2-5
d_call: NA
clone_size: few
v_call: TRBV7-6
cdr3_nt: TGTGCCAGCAGCTTAGCGATGGTTGGAGAGCAGTACTTC
cdr3_aa: CASSLAMVGEQYF

j_call: TRBJ2-7
d_call: TRBD2
clone_size: NA
v_call: TRBV5-1
cdr3_nt: TGCGCCAGCAGCTTCTTACTAGCGGAGCTCTCCTACGAGCAGTACTTC
cdr3_aa: CASSFLLAELSYEQYF

j_call: TRBJ2-2
d_call: TRBD1
clone_size: NA
v_call: TRBV5-1
cdr3_nt: TGCGCCAGCAGCTCGGCACAGGGGGACACCGGGGAGCTGTTTTTT
cdr3_aa: CASSSAQGDTGELFF

j_call: TRBJ2-7
d_call: TRBD2
clone_size: NA
v_call: TRBV5-1
cdr3_nt: TGCGCCAGCAGCTTGGCCCCCGGGACTAGCGGGATCGCAGGCTACGAGCAGTACTTC
cdr3_aa: CASSLAPGTSGIAGYEQYF

j_call: TRBJ2-7
d_call: TRBD1
clone_size: NA
v_call: TRBV7-8
cdr3_nt: TGTGCCAGCAGCTCCCAGGGACAGGGCTACGAGCAGTACTTC
cdr3_aa: CASSSQGQGYEQYF

j_call: TRBJ1-2
d_call: TRBD1
clone_size: NA
v_call: TRBV27
cdr3_nt: TGTGCCAGCAGTCAGTTCTCGGGACAGGTGGGGGGCTACACCTTC
cdr3_aa: CASSQFSGQVGGYTF

j_call: TRBJ1-2
d_call: TRBD1
clone_size: few
v_call: TRBV27
cdr3_nt: TGTGCCAGCAGTTTTTCGGGACAGGGGCTCTATGGCTACACCTTC
cdr3_aa: CASSFSGQGLYGYTF

j_call: TRBJ1-1
d_call: NA
clone_size: NA
v_call: TRBV7-9
cdr3_nt: TGTGCCAGCAGCCACATCGACAGGTTGGGAGCTTTCTTT
cdr3_aa: CASSHIDRLGAFF

j_call: TRBJ1-4
d_call: NA
clone_size: NA
v_call: TRBV9
cdr3_nt: TGTGCCAGCAGCCCAGGACAAGGGGAGGGTGAAAAACTGTTTTTT
cdr3_aa: CASSPGQGEGEKLFF

j_call: TRBJ1-1
d_call: NA
clone_size: once
v_call: TRBV5-6
cdr3_nt: TGTGCCAGCAGACCCCGGGGGTGGGCTGAAGCTTTCTTT
cdr3_aa: CASRPRGWAEAFF

j_call: TRBJ2-2
d_call: NA
clone_size: NA
v_call: TRBV27
cdr3_nt: TGTGCCAGCAGCCCCTCTCACAGACAGGAGGTGTTTTTT
cdr3_aa: CASSPSHRQEVFF

j_call: TRBJ2-5
d_call: TRBD1
clone_size: NA
v_call: TRBV2
cdr3_nt: TGTGCCAGCAGTGGCGGCAGGGGGAAAGAGACCCAGTACTTC
cdr3_aa: CASSGGRGKETQYF

j_call: TRBJ2-7
d_call: TRBD2
clone_size: few
v_call: TRBV5-1
cdr3_nt: TGCGCCAGCAGCTCCCTGCGGGACGCGGGGGGGCAGTACTTC
cdr3_aa: CASSSLRDAGGQYF

j_call: TRBJ1-2
d_call: NA
clone_size: NA
v_call: TRBV30
cdr3_nt: TGTGCCTGGAGTGCTCTCCGCTCGGGGGGCTACACCTTC
cdr3_aa: CAWSALRSGGYTF

j_call: TRBJ1-1
d_call: NA
clone_size: NA
v_call: TRBV7-9
cdr3_nt: TGTGCCAGCAGCTTTCAGGCAAACACTGAAGCTTTCTTT
cdr3_aa: CASSFQANTEAFF

j_call: TRBJ2-1
d_call: NA
clone_size: NA
v_call: TRBV27
cdr3_nt: TGTGCCAGCAGTTACGAGGGAAGCTCCTACAATGAGCAGTTCTTC
cdr3_aa: CASSYEGSSYNEQFF

j_call: TRBJ1-1
d_call: NA
clone_size: once
v_call: TRBV6-6
cdr3_nt: TGTGCCAGCAGTTACTCGTTGATGGGAGCTGAAGCTTTCTTT
cdr3_aa: CASSYSLMGAEAFF

j_call: TRBJ2-1
d_call: TRBD2
clone_size: NA
v_call: TRBV4-2
cdr3_nt: TGTGCCAGCAGCCAAGGCAGCGCGGGAGAAGGGCACAATGAGCAGTTCTTC
cdr3_aa: CASSQGSAGEGHNEQFF

j_call: TRBJ2-3
d_call: TRBD1
clone_size: NA
v_call: TRBV7-8
cdr3_nt: TGTGCCAGCAGCTTAGAGTCGGACAGGCCGTATTTT
cdr3_aa: CASSLESDRPYF

j_call: TRBJ2-3
d_call: TRBD1
clone_size: NA
v_call: TRBV6-5
cdr3_nt: TGTGCCAGCAGTTCGGGACAGGGATCGATGGATACGCAGTATTTT
cdr3_aa: CASSSGQGSMDTQYF

j_call: TRBJ2-3
d_call: NA
clone_size: NA
v_call: TRBV30
cdr3_nt: TGTGCCTGGAGGGGACTCGGCACAGATACGCAGTATTTT
cdr3_aa: CAWRGLGTDTQYF

j_call: TRBJ2-2
d_call: NA
clone_size: NA
v_call: TRBV7-3
cdr3_nt: TGTGCCAGCAGCTTACAGTCGAACACCGGGGAGCTGTTTTTT
cdr3_aa: CASSLQSNTGELFF

j_call: TRBJ1-4
d_call: NA
clone_size: NA
v_call: TRBV18
cdr3_nt: TGTGCCAGCTCACCACCGGCATTTCCTGAAAAACTGTTTTTT
cdr3_aa: CASSPPAFPEKLFF

j_call: TRBJ2-7
d_call: TRBD1
clone_size: NA
v_call: TRBV29-1
cdr3_nt: TGCAGCGCGAGGACAGGGAGCTCCTACGAGCAGTACTTC
cdr3_aa: CSARTGSSYEQYF

j_call: TRBJ1-2
d_call: NA
clone_size: NA
v_call: TRBV27
cdr3_nt: TGTGCCAGCAGTACCCACAGCTATGGCTACACCTTC
cdr3_aa: CASSTHSYGYTF

j_call: TRBJ2-2
d_call: NA
clone_size: NA
v_call: TRBV7-3
cdr3_nt: TGTGCCAGCGGCCTATCGACTTGGGAAACCGGGGGGCTGTTTTTT
cdr3_aa: CASGLSTWETGGLFF

j_call: TRBJ1-5
d_call: NA
clone_size: NA
v_call: TRBV19
cdr3_nt: TGTGCCAGTAGTAGCAGGGGAGCGAGCAATCAGCCCCAGCATTTT
cdr3_aa: CASSSRGASNQPQHF

j_call: TRBJ2-7
d_call: NA
clone_size: NA
v_call: TRBV6-5
cdr3_nt: TGTGCCAGCAGTTCACCTCCGGCAGGGGCCTACGAGCAGTACTTC
cdr3_aa: CASSSPPAGAYEQYF

j_call: TRBJ2-5
d_call: NA
clone_size: NA
v_call: TRBV2
cdr3_nt: TGTGCCAGCACAACAGGGCTCCGAGAGACCCAGTACTTC
cdr3_aa: CASTTGLRETQYF

j_call: TRBJ2-7
d_call: TRBD1
clone_size: few
v_call: TRBV18
cdr3_nt: TGTGCCAGCTCAGGTGGGACAGTCTACGAGCAGTACTTC
cdr3_aa: CASSGGTVYEQYF

j_call: TRBJ2-1
d_call: TRBD2
clone_size: NA
v_call: TRBV6-6
cdr3_nt: TGTGCCGAGGGGGCTAGCGGGATAGGTGGCAACAATGAGCAGTTCTTC
cdr3_aa: CAEGASGIGGNNEQFF

j_call: TRBJ2-3
d_call: TRBD2
clone_size: NA
v_call: TRBV19
cdr3_nt: TGTGCCAGTAGTCAGTTTGGGGGACTAGCGGGGGTAAGCACAGATACGCAGTATTTT
cdr3_aa: CASSQFGGLAGVSTDTQYF

j_call: TRBJ2-6
d_call: NA
clone_size: NA
v_call: TRBV7-9
cdr3_nt: TGTGCCAGCAGCTTTTATCAGGCCTCTGGGGCCAACGTCCTGACTTTC
cdr3_aa: CASSFYQASGANVLTF

j_call: TRBJ2-3
d_call: TRBD1
clone_size: NA
v_call: TRBV5-4
cdr3_nt: TGTGCCAGCAGACTGGAACGGGACAGGCAGTATTTT
cdr3_aa: CASRLERDRQYF

j_call: TRBJ1-2
d_call: NA
clone_size: NA
v_call: TRBV7-9
cdr3_nt: TGTGCCAGCAGCCCAGAGAGGCTGGGTGGCTACACCTTC
cdr3_aa: CASSPERLGGYTF

j_call: TRBJ1-3
d_call: NA
clone_size: NA
v_call: TRBV19
cdr3_nt: TGTGCCAGTAGTATGACAAGAGAGGGCAACACCATATATTTT
cdr3_aa: CASSMTREGNTIYF

j_call: TRBJ2-5
d_call: TRBD2
clone_size: NA
v_call: TRBV7-8
cdr3_nt: TGTGCCAGCAGCTTAGGACTAGCGGGGGGATTAGAGACCCAGTACTTC
cdr3_aa: CASSLGLAGGLETQYF

j_call: TRBJ1-2
d_call: TRBD1
clone_size: NA
v_call: TRBV4-1
cdr3_nt: TGCGCCAGCAGCCAACCCGACAGGGATTACTATGGCTACACCTTC
cdr3_aa: CASSQPDRDYYGYTF

j_call: TRBJ2-6
d_call: NA
clone_size: NA
v_call: TRBV5-1
cdr3_nt: TGCGCCAGCAGCGGGAGCTCTGGGGCCAACGTCCTGACTTTC
cdr3_aa: CASSGSSGANVLTF

j_call: TRBJ2-7
d_call: TRBD2
clone_size: NA
v_call: TRBV6-5
cdr3_nt: TGTGCCAGCAGCGGACTAGCGGGAGTGCGGGAGCAGTACTTC
cdr3_aa: CASSGLAGVREQYF

j_call: TRBJ1-1
d_call: TRBD1
clone_size: NA
v_call: TRBV29-1
cdr3_nt: TGCAGCGTTGGGGGACAGGACACTGAAGCTTTCTTT
cdr3_aa: CSVGGQDTEAFF

j_call: TRBJ2-7
d_call: TRBD1
clone_size: NA
v_call: TRBV5-1
cdr3_nt: TGCGCCAGCGGAACGACAGGGAGCTACGAGCAGTACTTC
cdr3_aa: CASGTTGSYEQYF

j_call: TRBJ2-7
d_call: TRBD1
clone_size: NA
v_call: TRBV6-1
cdr3_nt: TGTGCCAGCAGTCCCACACAGGGGGTCGAGCAGTACTTC
cdr3_aa: CASSPTQGVEQYF